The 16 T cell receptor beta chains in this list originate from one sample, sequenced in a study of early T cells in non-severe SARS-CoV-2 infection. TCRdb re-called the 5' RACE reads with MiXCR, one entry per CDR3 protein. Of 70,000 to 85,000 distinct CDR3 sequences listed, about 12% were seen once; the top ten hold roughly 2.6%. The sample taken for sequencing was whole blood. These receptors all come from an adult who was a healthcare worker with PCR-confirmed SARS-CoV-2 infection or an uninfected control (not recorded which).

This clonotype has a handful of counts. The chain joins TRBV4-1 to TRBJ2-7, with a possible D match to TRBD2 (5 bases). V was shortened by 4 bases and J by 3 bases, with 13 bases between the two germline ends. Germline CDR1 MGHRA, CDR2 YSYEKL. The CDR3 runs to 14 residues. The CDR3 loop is CASSLASGSYEQYF. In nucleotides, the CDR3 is TGCGCCAGCAGCCTGGCCAGCGGAAGCTACGAGCAGTACTTC.

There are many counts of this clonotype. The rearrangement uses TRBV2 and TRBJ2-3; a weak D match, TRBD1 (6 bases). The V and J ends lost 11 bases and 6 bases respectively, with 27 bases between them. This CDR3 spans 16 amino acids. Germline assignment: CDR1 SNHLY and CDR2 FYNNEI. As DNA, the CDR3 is TGTGCCGGACAGAGGACCCCGATGGGCGGCATGGATACGCAGTATTTT. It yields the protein CAGQRTPMGGMDTQYF. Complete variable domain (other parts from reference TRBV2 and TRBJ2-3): EPEVTQTPSHQVTQMGQEVILRCVPISNHLYFYWYRQILGQKVEFLVSFYNNEISEKSEIFDDQFSVERPDGSNFTLKIRSTKLEDSAMYFCAGQRTPMGGMDTQYFGPGTRLTVL.

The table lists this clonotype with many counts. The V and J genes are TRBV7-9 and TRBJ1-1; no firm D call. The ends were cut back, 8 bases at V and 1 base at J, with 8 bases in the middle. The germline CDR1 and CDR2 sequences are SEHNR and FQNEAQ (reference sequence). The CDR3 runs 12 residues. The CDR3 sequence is CASRAGNTEAFF. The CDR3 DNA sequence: TGTGCCAGCCGGGCGGGGAACACTGAAGCTTTCTTT.

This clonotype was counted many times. The CDR3 DNA reads TGTGCCAGCAGCCAAGGAAGGGTTACGCAGTATTTT. Translating it yields CASSQGRVTQYF. The rearrangement joins TRBV3-1 to TRBJ2-3; D is undetermined. Germline V CDR1 and CDR2: LGHDT, YNNKEL (reference sequence). This CDR3 is built from 12 residues. Between the trimmed V and J ends, which lost 1 base and 8 bases, there was a span of 7 bases.

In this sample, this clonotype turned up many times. The CDR3 spells CAISESKGSLSTDTQYF. As DNA, the CDR3 is TGTGCCATCAGTGAGTCGAAGGGGTCCCTGAGCACAGATACGCAGTATTTT. The chain joins TRBV10-3 to TRBJ2-3; possible D gene TRBD1, 5 bases. Per the germline V gene, CDR1 is ENHRY and CDR2 is SYGVKD. This CDR3 comprises 17 residues. Trimming removed 0 bases at V and 0 bases at J, with 13 bases between.

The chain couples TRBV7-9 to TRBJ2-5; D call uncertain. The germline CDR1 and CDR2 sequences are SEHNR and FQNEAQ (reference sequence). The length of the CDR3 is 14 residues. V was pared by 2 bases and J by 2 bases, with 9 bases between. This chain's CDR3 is CASSLYTDQETQYF. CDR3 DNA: TGTGCCAGCAGCTTATACACAGATCAAGAGACCCAGTACTTC.

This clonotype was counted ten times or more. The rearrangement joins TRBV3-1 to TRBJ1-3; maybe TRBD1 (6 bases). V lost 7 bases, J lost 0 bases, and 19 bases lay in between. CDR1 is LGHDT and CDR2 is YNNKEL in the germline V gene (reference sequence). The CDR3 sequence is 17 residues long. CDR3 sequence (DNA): TGTGCCAGCACCCCTATTTTCAGGGGACCCTCTGGAAACACCATATATTTT. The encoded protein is CASTPIFRGPSGNTIYF.

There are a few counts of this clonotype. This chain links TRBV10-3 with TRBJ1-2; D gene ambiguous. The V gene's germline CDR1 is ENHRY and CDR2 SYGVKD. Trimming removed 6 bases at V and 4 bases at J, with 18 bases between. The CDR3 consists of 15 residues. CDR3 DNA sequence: TGTGCCATCAGCTTAGGGAAGGGCGTTACCTATGGCTACACCTTC. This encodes CAISLGKGVTYGYTF.

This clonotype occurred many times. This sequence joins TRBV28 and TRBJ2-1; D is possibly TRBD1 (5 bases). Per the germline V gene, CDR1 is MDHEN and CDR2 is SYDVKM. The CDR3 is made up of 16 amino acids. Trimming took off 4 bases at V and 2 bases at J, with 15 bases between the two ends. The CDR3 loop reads CASSSAQGPPYNEQFF. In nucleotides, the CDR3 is TGTGCCAGCAGTTCAGCGCAGGGTCCCCCCTACAATGAGCAGTTCTTC.

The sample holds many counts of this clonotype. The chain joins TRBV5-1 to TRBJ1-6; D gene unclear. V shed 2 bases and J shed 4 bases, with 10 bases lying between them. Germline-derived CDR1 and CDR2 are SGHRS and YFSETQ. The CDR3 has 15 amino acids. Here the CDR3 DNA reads TGCGCCAGCAGCTTCGGAACCCGATATAATTCACCCCTCCACTTT. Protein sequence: CASSFGTRYNSPLHF.

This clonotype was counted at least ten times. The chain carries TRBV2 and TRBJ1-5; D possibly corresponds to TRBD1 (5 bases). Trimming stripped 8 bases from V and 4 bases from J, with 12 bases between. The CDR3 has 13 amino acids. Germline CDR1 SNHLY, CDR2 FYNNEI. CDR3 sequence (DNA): TGTGCCAGCTCGAGACAGCTAAATCAGCCCCAGCATTTT. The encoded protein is CASSRQLNQPQHF.

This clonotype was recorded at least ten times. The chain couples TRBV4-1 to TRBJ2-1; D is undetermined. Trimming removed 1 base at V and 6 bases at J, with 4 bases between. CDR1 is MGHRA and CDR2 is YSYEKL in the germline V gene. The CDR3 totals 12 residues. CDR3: CASSQGGNEQFF. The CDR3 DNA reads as TGCGCCAGCAGCCAAGGTGGCAATGAGCAGTTCTTC.

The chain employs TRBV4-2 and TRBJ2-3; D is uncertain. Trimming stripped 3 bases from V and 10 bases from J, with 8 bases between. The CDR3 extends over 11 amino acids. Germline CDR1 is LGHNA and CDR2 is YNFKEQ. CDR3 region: CASSQSESQYF. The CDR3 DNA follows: TGTGCCAGCAGCCAGAGCGAGTCGCAGTATTTT.

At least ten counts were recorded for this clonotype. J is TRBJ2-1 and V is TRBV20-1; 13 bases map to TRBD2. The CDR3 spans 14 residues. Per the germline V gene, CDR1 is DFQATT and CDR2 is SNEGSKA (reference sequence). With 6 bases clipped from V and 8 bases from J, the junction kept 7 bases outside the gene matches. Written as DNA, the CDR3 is TGCAGTGCCGAGACTAGCGGGAGGAGGTATGAGCAGTTCTTC. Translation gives CSAETSGRRYEQFF.

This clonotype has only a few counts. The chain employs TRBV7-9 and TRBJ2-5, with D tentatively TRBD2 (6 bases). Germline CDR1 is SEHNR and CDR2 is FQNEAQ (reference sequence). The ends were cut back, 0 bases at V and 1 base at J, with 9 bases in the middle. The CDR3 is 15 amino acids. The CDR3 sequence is CASSLAGGFQETQYF. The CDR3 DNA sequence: TGTGCCAGCAGCTTAGCGGGAGGATTCCAAGAGACCCAGTACTTC.

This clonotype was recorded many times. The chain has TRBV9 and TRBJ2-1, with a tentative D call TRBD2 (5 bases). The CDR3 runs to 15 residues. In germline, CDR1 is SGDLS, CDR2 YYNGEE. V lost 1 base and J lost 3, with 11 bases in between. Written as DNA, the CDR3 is TGTGCCAGCAGCGTATTTACGGGGATCTACAATGAGCAGTTCTTC. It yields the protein CASSVFTGIYNEQFF. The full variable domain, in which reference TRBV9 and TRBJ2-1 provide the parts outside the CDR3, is DSGVTQTPKHLITATGQRVTLRCSPRSGDLSVYWYQQSLDQGLQFLIQYYNGEERAKGNILERFSAQQFPDLHSELNLSSLELGDSALYFCASSVFTGIYNEQFFGPGTRLTVL.